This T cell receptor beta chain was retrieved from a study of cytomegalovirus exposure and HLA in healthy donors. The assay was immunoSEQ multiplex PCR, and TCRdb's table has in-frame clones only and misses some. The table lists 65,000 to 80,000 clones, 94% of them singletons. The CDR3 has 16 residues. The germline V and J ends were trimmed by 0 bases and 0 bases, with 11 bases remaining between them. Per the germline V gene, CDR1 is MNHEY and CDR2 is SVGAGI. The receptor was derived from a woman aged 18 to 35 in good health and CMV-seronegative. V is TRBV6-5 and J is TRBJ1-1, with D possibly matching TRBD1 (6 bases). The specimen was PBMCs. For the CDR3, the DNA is TGTGCCAGCAGTTACTCAAACAGGGCCATGAACACTGAAGCTTTCTTT. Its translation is CASSYSNRAMNTEAFF.